The 10 T cell receptor beta chains below come from one sample, sequenced in a study of metastatic and nonmetastatic thyroid tumors. No treatment had been given to any patient before thyroid surgery. MiXCR was used by TCRdb to re-call the PCR reads. The sample lists about 35,000 clones, 25% to 30% occurring once. Sequences were obtained from blood. The receptors here all came from a female donor with papillary thyroid cancer or a benign thyroid nodule (not recorded which). Some clones in this sample may be carry-over from other donors' samples.

At least ten counts were recorded for this clone. The junction differs from germline at one of its ends, possibly a read error. The chain recombines TRBV3-1 with TRBJ2-7; 10 bases agree with TRBD2. CDR1 and CDR2 from the germline V gene are LGHDT and YNNKEL (reference sequence). This CDR3 spans 12 amino acids. The CDR3 sequence is CASSPSGGRHLF. In DNA, the CDR3 is TGTGCCAGCAGCCCTAGCGGGGGCCGCCACCTCTTC.

By sample fraction, this clone is medium-sized. V gene TRBV28 combines with J gene TRBJ1-2; D remains unclear. This CDR3 region has 13 residues. Germline CDR1 is MDHEN and CDR2 is SYDVKM. V lost 6 bases and J 2 bases, leaving 10 bases between the germline ends. The CDR3 DNA reads as TGTGCCAGCAGCCTTCCCCAGAACTATGGCTACACCTTC. Translated, it gives CASSLPQNYGYTF.

This chain links TRBV12-3 or TRBV12-4 with TRBJ1-1, with D hard to call. The CDR3 loop spans 15 amino acids. Trimming took off 7 bases at V and 1 base at J, with 16 bases between the two ends. The CDR3 coding sequence is TGTGCCAGCAAATATTCCTGGAGGGAGAACACTGAAGCTTTCTTT. Protein: CASKYSWRENTEAFF.

The chain carries TRBV6-1 and TRBJ1-1; D uncertain. V lost 5 bases and J lost 5, with 12 bases in between. The CDR3 runs 13 residues. Germline CDR1 reads MNHNS; CDR2 reads SASEGT. CDR3 nucleotide sequence: TGTGCCAGCAGTCTCGGGCTTGTTACTGAAGCTTTCTTT. It is translated as CASSLGLVTEAFF.

This clone occurred many times. The chain employs TRBV6-2 or TRBV6-3 and TRBJ1-5; D is uncertain. From germline, CDR1 is MNHEY and CDR2 SVGEGT. This CDR3 comprises 13 residues. V lost 3 bases to trimming and J lost 0 bases, with 3 bases between them. This CDR3 is CASSYYSNQPQHF. The CDR3 DNA sequence: TGTGCCAGCAGTTATTATAGCAATCAGCCCCAGCATTTT.

The gene calls are TRBV4-1 and TRBJ2-3; 8 bases match TRBD2. Germline trimming cut 0 bases from V and 1 base from J; bases unmatched to any gene: 9. The V gene's germline CDR1 is MGHRA and CDR2 YSYEKL. CDR3 size: 18 residues. CDR3 nucleotides: TGCGCCAGCAGCCAAGAAAAAGGTTCGGGGGGGGGCACAGATACGCAGTATTTT. Its translation is CASSQEKGSGGGTDTQYF.

The chain couples TRBV6-1 to TRBJ1-1, with D perhaps TRBD1 (5 bases). Germline V lookup: CDR1 MNHNS, CDR2 SASEGT. The CDR3 covers 14 residues. Trimming took 8 bases from V and 6 from J, leaving 19 bases between them. DNA of the CDR3: TGTGCCAGCCCCCGGGACGGGGTGAGGCCTGAAGCTTTCTTT. It specifies CASPRDGVRPEAFF.

The chain uses TRBV20-1 and TRBJ2-1; 7 bases are a match to TRBD2. J lost 6 bases, V lost 1 base, and 6 bases had no gene match. CDR3 size: 14 residues. In germline, CDR1 is DFQATT, CDR2 SNEGSKA (reference sequence). The CDR3 nucleotides read TGCAGTGCTAGAGTGGGGGGGGTGAGCAATGAGCAGTTCTTC. Residues: CSARVGGVSNEQFF.

This clone ranks as medium-sized. This chain uses TRBV18 with TRBJ1-6, with a weak D call TRBD1 (6 bases). Trimming cost V 0 bases and J 4 bases, with 10 bases left between them. Germline loops: CDR1 KGHSH, CDR2 LQKENI. This CDR3 region has 16 residues. The CDR3 loop reads CASSPPDGQYNSPLHF. The CDR3 DNA reads TGTGCCAGCTCACCACCCGATGGACAGTATAATTCACCCCTCCACTTT.

This clone was seen ten or more times. One end of the junction fails to match germline, which may point to a read error. The identical CDR3 is also encoded by other nucleotide sequences in the sample. The chain joins TRBV20-1 to TRBJ2-3, with D possibly being TRBD1 (5 bases). Germline loops: CDR1 DFQATT, CDR2 SNEGSKA (reference sequence). The CDR3 consists of 13 residues. The CDR3 region is CSARTGAGDTQYF. CDR3 nucleotide sequence: TGTAGTGCTAGAACTGGAGCAGGGGATACGCAGTATTTT.